This entry lists 6 T cell receptor beta chains sequenced from one sample in a study of cytomegalovirus exposure and HLA in healthy donors. PCR employed 60 Vbeta and 13 Jbeta primers. Assay: immunoSEQ multiplex PCR; the TCRdb copy retains only in-frame clones and omits some. The table has roughly 44,000 clones, 81% seen once; the top ten hold roughly 2.5%. Material: PBMCs. Receptors originate from a middle-aged man in good health and CMV-seronegative.

J is TRBJ2-7 and V is TRBV7-2; D is unclear. V was shortened by 5 bases and J by 3 bases, with 14 bases between the two germline ends. Germline loops: CDR1 SGHTA, CDR2 FQGNSA. This CDR3 comprises 14 residues. The CDR3 DNA reads as TGTGCCAGCAGCCCGTCCGGTGGCGGCTACGAGCAGTACTTC. Its translation: CASSPSGGGYEQYF.

V and J are TRBV6-5 and TRBJ1-1; 9 bases agree with TRBD1. The CDR3 has 14 residues. CDR1 MNHEY and CDR2 SVGAGI come from the germline V gene. V shed 1 base and J 6 bases; nucleotides not matched to a gene: 3. CDR3 nucleotide sequence: TGTGCCAGCAGTTACTACAGGGGGCAAGCTGAAGCTTTCTTT. Protein product: CASSYYRGQAEAFF.

The rearrangement links TRBV19 to TRBJ1-1; D is ambiguous. This CDR3 region has 14 residues. Germline CDR1 LNHDA, CDR2 SQIVND (reference sequence). Trimming stripped 2 bases from V and 8 bases from J, with 15 bases between. CDR3 nucleotide sequence: TGTGCCAGTAGTATATATGGCTCCGAGGGCGAAGCTTTCTTT. Its protein product is CASSIYGSEGEAFF.

The chain has TRBV7-2 and TRBJ2-2, with D perhaps TRBD1 (6 bases). V lost 2 bases and J 4 bases, leaving 8 bases between the germline ends. Germline loops: CDR1 SGHTA, CDR2 FQGNSA. CDR3 length equals 14 residues. The CDR3 nucleotides are TGTGCCAGCAGCTTAACAGGGTTCACCGGGGAGCTGTTTTTT. Translation gives CASSLTGFTGELFF.

The CDR3 bases are TGTGCCAGCAGGATAGACAGGGCGTCGAACACTGAAGCTTTCTTT. It yields the protein CASRIDRASNTEAFF. The gene calls are TRBV7-2 and TRBJ1-1; the match to TRBD1 covers 7 bases. The germline CDR1 and CDR2 sequences are SGHTA and FQGNSA. There are 15 residues in the CDR3. J was trimmed by 1 base and V by 6 bases; bases with no gene match: 8.

This rearrangement joins TRBV30 to TRBJ1-1; 7 bases match TRBD1. Losses at the gene ends were 5 bases for V and 6 bases for J; bases not matched to a gene: 18. Germline V gene data show CDR1 as GTSNPN and CDR2 as SVGIG (reference sequence). The CDR3 is made up of 16 amino acids. CDR3 loop: CAWGKTGRWLEPEAFF. The CDR3 DNA reads as TGTGCCTGGGGGAAGACAGGGAGGTGGCTTGAACCTGAAGCTTTCTTT.